The entry that follows covers one TCR beta chain sequence. This sample was taken from a study of blood T cell repertoires in COVID-19. The wider study: The origin of the acute and convalescent COVID-19 samples was the United States, Italy and Spain.

This CDR3 is 15 amino acids long. The V and J ends lost 2 bases and 4 bases, in that order; junction bases with no gene match: 2. Looked up from germline, CDR1 is MDHEN and CDR2 is SYDVKM. Original analysis: Scientists estimated how many nucleated cells there were by amplifying reference gene primers. Sequencing was performed with immunoSEQ multiplex PCR; in TCRdb, only in-frame clones are kept and a portion is missing. V and J calls and clone size are as listed in that table; D and trimming were resolved from the DNA. The repertoire includes approximately 200,000 clones, approximately 86% of them detected once, and around 1.1% sits in the top ten.

Sequenced input: peripheral blood. The receptor was derived from a man aged 25-45 years with acute or convalescent COVID-19. V gene TRBV28 combines with J gene TRBJ2-1; 10 bases are shared with TRBD2. CDR3 sequence reads: CASSLLAGAYNEQFF. For the CDR3, the DNA is TGTGCCAGCAGTTTACTAGCGGGGGCTTACAATGAGCAGTTCTTC.